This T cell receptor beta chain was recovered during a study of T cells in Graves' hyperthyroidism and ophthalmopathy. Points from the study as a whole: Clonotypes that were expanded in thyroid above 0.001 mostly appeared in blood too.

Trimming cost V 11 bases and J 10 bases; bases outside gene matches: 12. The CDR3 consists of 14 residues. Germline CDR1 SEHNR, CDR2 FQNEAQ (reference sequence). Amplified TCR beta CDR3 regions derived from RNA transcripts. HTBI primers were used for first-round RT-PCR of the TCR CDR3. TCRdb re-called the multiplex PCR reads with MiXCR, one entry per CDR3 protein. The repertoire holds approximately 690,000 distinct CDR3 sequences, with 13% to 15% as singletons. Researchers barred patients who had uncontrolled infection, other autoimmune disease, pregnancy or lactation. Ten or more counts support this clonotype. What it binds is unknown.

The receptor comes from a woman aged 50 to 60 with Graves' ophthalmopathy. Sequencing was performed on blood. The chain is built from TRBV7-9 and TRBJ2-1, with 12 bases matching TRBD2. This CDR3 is CAGEVLAGGREQFF. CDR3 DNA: TGTGCCGGTGAAGTTCTAGCGGGAGGGCGAGAGCAGTTCTTC.